The following is a TCR beta chain sequence with its context. Antigen: not known. The record originates from a study of T cell repertoires in cytomegalovirus infection. On the study more broadly: Carrying CMV and the relevant HLA type showed in public TCR beta signatures. Study-level points and caveats: Cumulative frequency of public TCR beta families picked out carriers of CMV plus the relevant HLA.

CDR1 is MNHEY, CDR2 SVGAGI, per germline. The length of the CDR3 is 15 residues. V lost 6 bases to trimming and J lost 5 bases; unmatched junction nucleotides: 11. TCRdb re-derived calls from the reads in MiXCR, one entry per CDR3 protein. The sample lists 160,000 or so distinct CDR3 sequences, roughly a quarter occurring once. This sequence joins TRBV6-5 and TRBJ2-7; TRBD2 aligns across 9 bases. This sequence originates from a human donor in good health (CMV status not recorded). Some clones in this sample may be carry-over from other donors' samples. Sequenced sample: PBMCs. For the CDR3, the DNA is TGTGCCAGCAGCCCCGGGTGGAGCGGGGGGAACGAGCAGTACTTC. Its translation is CASSPGWSGGNEQYF.